Listed below are T cell receptor beta chains from one sample, sequenced in a study of blood T cell repertoires in COVID-19. Some clones are missing from TCRdb's copy, which holds only in-frame ones; the method was immunoSEQ multiplex PCR. This table holds 95,000 to 120,000 clones, less than 75% found once. Material for sequencing was peripheral blood. These receptors were obtained from a woman in her forties with acute or convalescent COVID-19. Each CDR3 is given with its conserved first and last residue.

>TRBJ2-6|TRBV27
CASRPELGANVLTF
>TRBJ1-1|TRBV14
CASSPNTGGGTEAFF
>TRBJ2-1|TRBV3-1/TRBV3-2
CASSLNNEQFF
>TRBJ1-4|TRBV5-5
CASSLAFGGIGEKLFF
>TRBJ2-5|TRBV28
CASRGTALQETQYF
>TRBJ2-7|TRBV10-3
CAISERTSYEQYF
>TRBJ2-5|TRBV24-1
CATSEHGQIETQYF
>TRBJ1-6|TRBV3-1/TRBV3-2
CASNQEGAGPYNSPLHF
>TRBJ2-7|TRBV6-4
CALTDRGSSYEQYF
>TRBJ2-2|TRBV9
CASSARTGIGELFF
>TRBJ2-7|TRBV7-2
CASSFGQYSEQYF
>TRBJ2-4|TRBV10-3
CAISESSGSSDKNIQYF
>TRBJ1-6|TRBV6-1
CASSERGPGNSPLHF
>TRBJ1-2|TRBV4-3
CASSQVFQGAYGYTF
>TRBJ2-2|TRBV2
CASFKRDRGAGEDTGELFF
>TRBJ2-3|TRBV18
CASSSGGNTDTQYF
>TRBJ1-3|TRBV6-1
CASSGQGSGNTIYF
>TRBJ1-4|TRBV10-2
CASGQGAFQKLFF
>TRBJ1-6|TRBV5-5
CASSLDWNSPLHF
>TRBJ2-5|TRBV2
CASSDPAGSETQYF
>TRBJ2-5|TRBV2
CASRTGTGVETQYF
>TRBJ2-1|TRBV6-4
CASQLGHDSYNEQFF